Sequencing of this T cell receptor (beta chain) was carried out in a study of regulatory T cells in long-lasting Graves disease. Study-wide results and caveats: Persistent disease preferred TRBV28, TRBJ1-2 and TRBJ2-5; new disease, TRBV20-1 and TRBJ2-1.

Time point denoted: persistent/refractory GD, antithyroid drugs over 5 years with positive TRAb. TCR sequences were obtained from RNA taken from PBMCs. Library construction for TCR beta used iRepertoire HTBI primers and Arm-PCR of CDR3 regions. Via MiXCR, TCRdb re-called the multiplex PCR reads, giving one row per CDR3 protein. The table has around 400,000 distinct CDR3 sequences, 20% to 25% seen once. The CDR3 has 14 residues. Trimming removed 5 bases from V and 5 bases from J; junction bases left unmatched: 6. Germline CDR1 SGHVS, CDR2 FQNEAQ. This clonotype has a count of ten or more. Its specificity is not known.

V usage is TRBV7-8 and J usage is TRBJ2-7, with 10 bases lining up with TRBD2. Specimen: peripheral blood mononuclear cells (PBMCs), collected when the disease was refractory, from a patient treated with antithyroid drugs. The origin of this receptor is a female donor with Graves disease. The CDR3 sequence: CASSRTSGTNEQYF. CDR3 sequence (DNA): TGTGCCAGCAGCCGAACTAGCGGGACTAACGAGCAGTACTTC.